This entry is about one T cell receptor beta chain. Only a few counts were recorded for this clonotype. Its antigen is still unknown. The record has no base qualities; no much larger clone is one base away. The treatment or condition label on this specimen signifies: live attenuated yellow fever vaccine strain. At each blood-draw timepoint, two biological replicates of bulk PBMCs were obtained. PBMCs were isolated from peripheral blood using a standard Ficoll-Paque protocol. TriZol was used to extract RNA from bulk PBMCs, CD4 and CD8 fractions, and dextramer-positive and dextramer-negative fractions. This specimen comes from a study of T cells after yellow fever vaccination (dated by TCRdb to between 2019 and 2020). As for the study more broadly: Libraries from fractions with low cell numbers were prepared with the SMART-Seq v4 Ultra Low Input RNA kit. To follow T-cell clones before and after both primary and booster YFV17D yellow fever vaccination, bulk TCR alpha and beta repertoires underwent longitudinal sequencing. Two healthy male donors, one aged 18 to 30 and one aged 30 to 40 years, made up the cohort. Blood was drawn at multiple timepoints before and after primary and secondary immunization, with bulk PBMC replicates and cell subsets isolated.

TCR cDNA was synthesized by 5'RACE template switching, through which a universal primer site and unique molecular identifiers were introduced. cDNA synthesis was primed from both the TCR alpha and TCR beta constant segments. Library amplification used two PCR steps, and the second PCR step added sample barcodes and sequencing adapters. Sequencing of libraries was done on Illumina HiSeq 2500 (2x100 bp) or NovaSeq (2x150 bp). Under the source paper's analysis protocol: Reads were demultiplexed and collapsed into UMI consensus sequences with MIGEC, and V(D)J alignment was performed with MiXCR. Using edgeR on replicate PBMC samples, clonotypes were called vaccine-responding if FDR was below 0.01 and the log2 fold change was above 5 up to day 15. Each bulk clonotype received a CD4 or CD8 identity based on whether the sequenced CD4 or CD8 repertoire contained that clonotype at higher abundance. TCRdb took the public reads, trimmed them with fastp at Q25, ran MiXCR for clone calling and kept in-frame beta chains. Rows are unified per CDR3 protein, each entry keeping the most common DNA and genes. TCRdb, not the authors, supplied the V and J calls. The table for this sample lists under 550,000 distinct CDR3 sequences; 20% to 25% of them were counted only once. The top ten clones comprise roughly a sixth of the sample.

The research as a whole found: After the booster, most clones that had expanded after primary vaccination were detected again (nearly 98% of CD4 and around nine tenths of CD8), suggesting broad maintenance of memory. Compared with the primary T-cell response, the secondary T-cell response was faster but weaker, reaching its peak on day 5 rather than on day 15. A small share of clonotypes occurred in both CD4 and CD8 compartments, likely arising from convergent recombination. Only a couple of donors were included in the study, so the extent to which the findings can be generalized is limited. FACS-sorted repertoires could contain abundant contaminating clonotypes from the bulk population, so computational filtering was required.

Sample: PBMCs, taken roughly 20 days after the first yellow fever vaccination. This receptor was identified in a man younger than 35 who received the YFV17D yellow fever vaccine.

For the CDR3, the sequence is CASSPLGRVRSYEQYV. The base sequence is TGTGCCAGCAGCCCACTCGGACGGGTTCGCTCCTACGAGCAGTACGTC. The receptor chain draws on TRBV5-5 and TRBJ2-7; no D gene can be assigned with confidence. Looking up the germline V gene (reference sequence) yields CDR1 SGHKS and CDR2 YYEKEE. The CDR3 runs 16 amino acids, cysteine and valine included. Just the 48-base CDR3 DNA is kept, in frame starting at base 1. V drops 4 bases and J drops 0 bases, leaving 17 bases in between.